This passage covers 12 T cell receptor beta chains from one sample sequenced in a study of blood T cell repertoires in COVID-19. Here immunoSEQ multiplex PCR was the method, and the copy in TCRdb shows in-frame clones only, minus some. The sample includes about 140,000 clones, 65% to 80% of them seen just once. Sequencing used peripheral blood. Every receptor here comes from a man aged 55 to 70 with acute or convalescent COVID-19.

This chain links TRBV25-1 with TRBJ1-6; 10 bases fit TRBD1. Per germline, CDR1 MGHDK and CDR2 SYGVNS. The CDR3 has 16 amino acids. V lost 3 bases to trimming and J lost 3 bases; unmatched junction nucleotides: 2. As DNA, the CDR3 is TGTGCCAGCAGTGAGACAGGGGGCGGCTATAATTCACCCCTCCACTTT. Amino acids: CASSETGGGYNSPLHF.

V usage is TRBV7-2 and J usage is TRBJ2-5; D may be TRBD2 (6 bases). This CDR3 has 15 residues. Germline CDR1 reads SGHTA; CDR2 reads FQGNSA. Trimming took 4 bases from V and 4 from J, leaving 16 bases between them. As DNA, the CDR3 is TGTGCCAGCAGCTCGGGACTCTCGGGCGGAGAGACCCAGTACTTC. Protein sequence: CASSSGLSGGETQYF.

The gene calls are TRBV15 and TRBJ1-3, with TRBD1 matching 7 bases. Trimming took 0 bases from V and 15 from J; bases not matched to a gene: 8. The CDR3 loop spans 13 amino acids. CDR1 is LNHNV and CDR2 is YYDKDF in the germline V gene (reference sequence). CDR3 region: CATSRDLGTEGYF. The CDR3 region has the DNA TGTGCCACCAGCAGAGACCTCGGGACAGAGGGATATTTT.

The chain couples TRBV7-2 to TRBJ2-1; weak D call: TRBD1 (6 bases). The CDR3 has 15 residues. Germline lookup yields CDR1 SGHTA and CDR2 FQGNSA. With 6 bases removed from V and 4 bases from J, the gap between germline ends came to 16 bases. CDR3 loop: CASSPLPGQYNEQFF. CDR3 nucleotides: TGTGCCAGCAGTCCCCTACCGGGACAATACAATGAGCAGTTCTTC.

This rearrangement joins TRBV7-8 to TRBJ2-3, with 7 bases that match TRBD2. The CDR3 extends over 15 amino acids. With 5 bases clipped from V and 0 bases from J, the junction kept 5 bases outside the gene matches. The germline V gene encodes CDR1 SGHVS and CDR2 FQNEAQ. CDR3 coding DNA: TGTGCCAGCAGCCCTCCTAGCGGTAGCACAGATACGCAGTATTTT. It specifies CASSPPSGSTDTQYF.

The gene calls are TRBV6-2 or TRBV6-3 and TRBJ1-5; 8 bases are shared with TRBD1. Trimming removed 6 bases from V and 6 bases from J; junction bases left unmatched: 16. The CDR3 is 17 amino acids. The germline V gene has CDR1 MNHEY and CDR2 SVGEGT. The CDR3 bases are TGTGCCAGCAGCCCTGGACAGGGTCGGTTTATTAGTCAGCCCCAGCATTTT. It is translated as CASSPGQGRFISQPQHF.

In DNA form, the CDR3 reads TGTGCCAGCAGTTACAAGACCGGGACAGGGGGCGCTGGGGCCAACGTCCTGACTTTC. It codes for CASSYKTGTGGAGANVLTF. The chain couples TRBV6-2 or TRBV6-3 to TRBJ2-6; 12 nucleotides align to TRBD1. The CDR3 extends over 19 amino acids. J was trimmed by 2 bases and V by 2 bases; bases with no gene match: 7. Germline V gene sequence: CDR1 MNHEY, CDR2 SVGEGT.

The CDR3 is CASSPQRGWGNTGELFF. The CDR3 DNA follows: TGTGCCAGCAGCCCCCAGCGGGGGTGGGGGAACACCGGGGAGCTGTTTTTT. The chain joins TRBV3-1 (or the pseudogene TRBV3-2) to TRBJ2-2, with 8 bases matching TRBD2. Looked up from germline, CDR1 is LGHDT and CDR2 is YNNKEL (reference sequence). V shed 4 bases and J 1 base; nucleotides not matched to a gene: 8. This CDR3 region has 17 residues.

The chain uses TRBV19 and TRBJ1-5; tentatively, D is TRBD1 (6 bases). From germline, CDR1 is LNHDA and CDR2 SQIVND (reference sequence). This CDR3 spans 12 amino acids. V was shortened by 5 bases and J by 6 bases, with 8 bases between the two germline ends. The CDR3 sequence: CASSARGQPQHF. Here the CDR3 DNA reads TGTGCCAGTAGTGCCAGGGGTCAGCCCCAGCATTTT.

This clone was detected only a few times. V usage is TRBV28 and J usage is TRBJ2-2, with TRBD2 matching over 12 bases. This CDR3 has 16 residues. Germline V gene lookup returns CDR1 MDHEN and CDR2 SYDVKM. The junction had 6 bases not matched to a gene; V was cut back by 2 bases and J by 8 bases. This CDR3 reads CASSLKTSGSVGELFF. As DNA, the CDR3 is TGTGCCAGCAGTTTAAAGACTAGCGGGAGCGTGGGGGAGCTGTTTTTT.

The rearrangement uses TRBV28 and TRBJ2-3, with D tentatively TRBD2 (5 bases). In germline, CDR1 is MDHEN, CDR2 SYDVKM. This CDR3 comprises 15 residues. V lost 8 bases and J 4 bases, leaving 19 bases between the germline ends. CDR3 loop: CASPPNGIRADTQYF. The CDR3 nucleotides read TGTGCCAGCCCCCCAAACGGGATCCGCGCAGATACGCAGTATTTT. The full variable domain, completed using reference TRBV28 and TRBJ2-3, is DVKVTQSSRYLVKRTGEKVFLECVQDMDHENMFWYRQDPGLGLRLIYFSYDVKMKEKGDIPEGYSVSREKKERFSLILESASTNQTSMYLCASPPNGIRADTQYFGPGTRLTVL.

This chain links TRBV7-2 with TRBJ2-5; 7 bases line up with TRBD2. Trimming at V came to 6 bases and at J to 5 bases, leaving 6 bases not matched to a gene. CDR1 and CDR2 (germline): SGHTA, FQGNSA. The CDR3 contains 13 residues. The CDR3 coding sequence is TGTGCCAGCAGAGGACTAGTGGGGGAGACCCAGTACTTC. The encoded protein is CASRGLVGETQYF.